The 9 T cell receptor beta chains given below trace back to one sample, sequenced in a study of cytomegalovirus exposure and HLA in healthy donors. PCR amplification relied on 60 Vbeta primers (plus 13 Jbeta primers). TCRdb's copy holds only in-frame clones and misses some; the assay was immunoSEQ multiplex PCR. The profile shows 40,000 to 55,000 clones, over 60% of them singletons. Sequenced material: PBMCs. These receptors originate from a woman under 40 in good health and CMV-seronegative.

The rearrangement uses TRBV29-1 and TRBJ1-1, with D perhaps matching TRBD1 (6 bases). CDR1 is SQVTM and CDR2 is ANQGSEA in the germline V gene. The V and J ends lost 6 bases and 1 base respectively, with 9 bases between them. The CDR3 is 12 residues long. The CDR3 spells CSVTDRNTEAFF. CDR3 sequence (DNA): TGCAGCGTGACGGACAGGAACACTGAAGCTTTCTTT.

V is TRBV28 and J is TRBJ1-5; 10 bases line up with TRBD1. This CDR3 spans 14 amino acids. In germline, CDR1 is MDHEN, CDR2 SYDVKM. The V gene end was trimmed by 7 bases and the J gene end by 6 bases; junction bases not matched to a gene: 6. The CDR3, as DNA: TGTGCCAGCAAACTGGGACAGGGGATTCAGCCCCAGCATTTT. It specifies CASKLGQGIQPQHF.

By share of the sample, this clone is medium-sized. V is TRBV6-5 and J is TRBJ2-3; TRBD1 matches at 8 bases. Germline CDR1 and CDR2: MNHEY and SVGAGI. The CDR3 spans 13 residues. Trimming cost V 8 bases and J 3 bases; bases outside gene matches: 4. CDR3 DNA sequence: TGTGCCAGCTCGGACAGGGAAACAGATACGCAGTATTTT. Amino acid sequence: CASSDRETDTQYF.

The chain has TRBV27 and TRBJ1-1; D is perhaps TRBD1 (5 bases). CDR1 and CDR2 from the germline V gene are MNHEY and SMNVEV (reference sequence). V lost 5 bases to trimming and J lost 3 bases, with 10 bases between them. The CDR3 is 13 residues long. CDR3 amino acids: CASSVRGYTEAFF. Written as DNA, the CDR3 is TGTGCCAGCAGTGTAAGGGGTTACACTGAAGCTTTCTTT.

This clone appeared a few times. The chain joins TRBV5-4 to TRBJ1-4; no clear D gene. This CDR3 spans 15 amino acids. The germline gives CDR1 SGHNT, CDR2 YYREEE (reference sequence). V lost 7 bases to trimming and J lost 0 bases, with 13 bases between them. CDR3 DNA: TGTGCCAGCTTCCACCGCGGGGCAACTAATGAAAAACTGTTTTTT. Its translation: CASFHRGATNEKLFF.

The V gene is TRBV11-1, the J gene TRBJ1-2; a possible D gene is TRBD1 (6 bases). Trimming removed 1 base from V and 6 bases from J, with 15 bases in between. The CDR3 runs to 15 residues. The germline V gene has CDR1 SGHAT and CDR2 FQDESV (reference sequence). CDR3 nucleotides: TGTGCCAGCAGCTTAGTGGGGGACATTGACGATGGCTACACCTTC. Its protein product is CASSLVGDIDDGYTF.

This clone was detected only a few times. V usage is TRBV10-2 and J usage is TRBJ1-1; 10 positions agree with TRBD1. J lost 4 bases, V lost 8 bases, and 22 bases had no gene match. The CDR3 spans 19 residues. Per the germline V gene, CDR1 is WSHSY and CDR2 is SAAADI. CDR3 loop: CASPGRGQGFRESGTEAFF. The CDR3 DNA reads TGCGCCAGCCCAGGTAGGGGACAGGGGTTTAGGGAGTCAGGCACTGAAGCTTTCTTT.

The chain uses TRBV5-6 and TRBJ1-1; 7 bases fit TRBD1. V shed 0 bases, J shed 0 bases, and the junction held 2 bases outside the gene matches. The CDR3 runs 15 residues. The germline gives CDR1 SGHDT, CDR2 YYEEEE. CDR3 in amino acids: CASSLEQGMNTEAFF. The CDR3 bases are TGTGCCAGCAGCTTGGAACAGGGGATGAACACTGAAGCTTTCTTT.

The chain links TRBV5-1 to TRBJ1-1; D unclear. CDR1 and CDR2 (germline): SGHRS, YFSETQ. Trimming cost V 5 bases and J 0 bases, with 14 bases left between them. CDR3 length: 15 amino acids. The CDR3 DNA is TGCGCCAGCAGTGTCAGGCCTATATTGAACACTGAAGCTTTCTTT. It encodes CASSVRPILNTEAFF. The full variable domain, rest sourced from reference TRBV5-1 and TRBJ1-1, is KAGVTQTPRYLIKTRGQQVTLSCSPISGHRSVSWYQQTPGQGLQFLFEYFSETQRNKGNFPGRFSGRQFSNSRSEMNVSTLELGDSALYLCASSVRPILNTEAFFGQGTRLTVV.